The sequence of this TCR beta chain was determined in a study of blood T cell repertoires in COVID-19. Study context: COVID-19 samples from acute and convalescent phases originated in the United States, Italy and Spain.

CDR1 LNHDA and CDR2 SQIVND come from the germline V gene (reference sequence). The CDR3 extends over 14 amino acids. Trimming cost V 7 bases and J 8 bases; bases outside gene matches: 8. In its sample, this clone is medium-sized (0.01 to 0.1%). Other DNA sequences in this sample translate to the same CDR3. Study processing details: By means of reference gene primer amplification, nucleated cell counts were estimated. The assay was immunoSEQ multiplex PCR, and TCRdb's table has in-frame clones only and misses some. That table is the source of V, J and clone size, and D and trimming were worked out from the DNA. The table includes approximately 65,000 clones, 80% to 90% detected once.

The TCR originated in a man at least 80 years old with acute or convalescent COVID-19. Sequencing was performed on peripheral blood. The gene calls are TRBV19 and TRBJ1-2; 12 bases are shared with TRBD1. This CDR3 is CASTSGQGADGYTF. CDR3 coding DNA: TGTGCCAGTACATCGGGACAGGGGGCCGACGGCTACACCTTC.